One sample yielded the 32 T cell receptor beta chains listed below, sequenced in a study of CD8 T cells in ankylosing spondylitis. Study conclusions and caveats: A TCR beta motif of 7 to 9 highly homologous variants seemed to mark ankylosing spondylitis blood.

Each CDR3 protein is one row after TCRdb ran MiXCR on the 5' RACE reads. The table includes some 840,000 distinct CDR3 sequences, about 10% detected once. These TCRs' antigens remain unknown. Sequencing used blood, either unsorted or a sorted T cell fraction (not recorded which). These TCRs come from a male donor with ankylosing spondylitis.

This clonotype was seen a handful of times. The chain combines TRBV5-5 with TRBJ2-1; D is perhaps TRBD1 or TRBD2 (6 bases each). V lost 6 bases and J lost 6, with 16 bases in between. CDR1 and CDR2 (germline): SGHKS, YYEKEE (reference sequence). This CDR3 has 14 amino acids. CDR3 residues: CASTYRDWPNEQFF. As DNA, the CDR3 is TGTGCCAGCACCTACAGGGACTGGCCCAATGAGCAGTTCTTC.

This clonotype was recorded a few times. The gene calls are TRBV6-2 or TRBV6-3 and TRBJ2-3; D unclear. Germline CDR1 is MNHEY and CDR2 is SVGEGT. V dropped 5 bases and J dropped 6 bases, with 6 bases sitting between them. The CDR3 has 11 amino acids. This CDR3 is CASSHWDTQYF. For the CDR3, the DNA is TGTGCCAGCAGTCATTGGGATACGCAGTATTTT.

Only a few counts were recorded for this clonotype. This chain links TRBV18 with TRBJ2-1; a possible D gene is TRBD2 (5 bases). This CDR3 region has 14 residues. V was cut by 2 bases and J by 8 bases, with 13 bases left in between. Germline CDR1 is KGHSH and CDR2 is LQKENI. Written as DNA, the CDR3 is TGTGCCAGCTCACCATCAAAGGACTTCGATGAGCAGTTCTTC. Its protein product is CASSPSKDFDEQFF.

The table lists this clonotype with a few counts. The chain joins TRBV12-3 or TRBV12-4 to TRBJ1-4; D not resolved. The CDR3 totals 13 residues. Trimming stripped 3 bases from V and 4 bases from J, with 6 bases between. This chain's CDR3 is CASSFPYNEKLFF. The CDR3 region has the DNA TGTGCCAGCAGTTTTCCCTATAATGAAAAACTGTTTTTT.

This chain links TRBV12-3 or TRBV12-4 with TRBJ2-1; D is perhaps TRBD1 (5 bases). The CDR3 is 14 amino acids. Trimming shortened V by 4 bases and J by 5 bases, and 12 bases separated the two germline ends. The CDR3 loop reads CASSSYPTDNEQFF. DNA of the CDR3: TGTGCCAGCAGTTCCTACCCGACAGACAATGAGCAGTTCTTC.

This clonotype was seen many times. The J gene is TRBJ1-5, the V gene TRBV29-1, with a possible D match to TRBD1 (5 bases). CDR1 and CDR2 (germline): SQVTM, ANQGSEA. The CDR3 spans 12 residues. Between the trimmed V and J ends, which lost 6 bases and 4 bases, there was a span of 10 bases. The CDR3 nucleotides are TGCAGCGTACAACAGGTTAATCAGCCCCAGCATTTT. This translates into CSVQQVNQPQHF.

This clonotype showed up many times. This chain uses TRBV12-3 or TRBV12-4 with TRBJ2-6; D remains unclear. The CDR3 runs to 13 residues. V lost 3 bases, J lost 4 bases, and 4 bases lay in between. CDR3 DNA sequence: TGTGCCAGCAGTTTCCCGGGGGCCAACGTCCTGACTTTC. It specifies CASSFPGANVLTF.

This clonotype was observed at least ten times. The rearrangement links TRBV4-3 to TRBJ1-2; 7 nucleotides agree with TRBD1. The CDR3 consists of 16 residues. In germline, CDR1 is LGHNA, CDR2 YSLEER. The junction had 8 bases not matched to a gene; V was cut back by 0 bases and J by 4 bases. This CDR3 reads CASSQDPQTGSYGYTF. CDR3 coding DNA: TGCGCCAGCAGCCAAGACCCTCAGACAGGGAGCTATGGCTACACCTTC.

This clonotype was seen a few times. The rearrangement joins TRBV10-3 to TRBJ1-1; TRBD1 aligns across 7 bases. CDR3 size: 16 residues. V shed 7 bases, J shed 1 base, and the junction held 12 bases outside the gene matches. Germline V lookup: CDR1 ENHRY, CDR2 SYGVKD. The chain's CDR3 is CAIIEETGKGNTEAFF. In DNA form, the CDR3 reads TGTGCCATCATCGAAGAGACAGGGAAGGGGAACACTGAAGCTTTCTTT.

This chain joins TRBV20-1 and TRBJ1-5, with a tentative D call TRBD1 (5 bases). V was shortened by 3 bases and J by 9 bases, with 9 bases between the two germline ends. Germline V CDR1 and CDR2: DFQATT, SNEGSKA (reference sequence). This CDR3 is 11 amino acids long. The CDR3 coding sequence is TGCAGTGCTAGGAGTACAGGGCCCCAGCATTTT. Amino acid sequence: CSARSTGPQHF.

The chain couples TRBV7-9 to TRBJ1-4; TRBD1 might be the D (5 bases). The CDR3 covers 12 residues. Trimming pared 5 bases from V and 12 bases from J, leaving 13 bases between. Germline V gene lookup returns CDR1 SEHNR and CDR2 FQNEAQ (reference sequence). DNA for the CDR3: TGTGCCAGCAGCCCAGCCCTGGGGGAACTGTTTTTT. Protein sequence: CASSPALGELFF.

V gene TRBV24-1 combines with J gene TRBJ2-1; weak D call: TRBD2 (5 bases). V was shortened by 4 bases and J by 6 bases, with 12 bases between the two germline ends. Looked up from germline, CDR1 is KGHDR and CDR2 is SFDVKD. The CDR3 covers 14 residues. Here the CDR3 DNA reads TGTGCCACCAGTGAGGATAGCGTTACCAATGAGCAGTTCTTC. It yields the protein CATSEDSVTNEQFF.

The chain has TRBV29-1 and TRBJ2-1, with 7 bases that match TRBD2. The length of the CDR3 is 13 residues. CDR1 and CDR2 from the germline V gene are SQVTM and ANQGSEA. Trimming took 7 bases from V and 13 from J; bases not matched to a gene: 16. The CDR3, as DNA: TGCAGCGAAGGACTAGAGTTGGGTGGCAATCAGTTCTTC. It is translated as CSEGLELGGNQFF.

Ten or more counts support this clonotype. V and J are TRBV4-3 and TRBJ2-3; D may be TRBD1 or TRBD2 (5 bases each). CDR1 is LGHNA, CDR2 YSLEER, per germline. This CDR3 has 16 residues. The V end was cut by 0 bases, the J end by 2 bases, with 12 bases between. The CDR3 bases are TGCGCCAGCAGCCAAGATAGGGACGGCTACACAGATACGCAGTATTTT. This encodes CASSQDRDGYTDTQYF.

This chain connects TRBV20-1 to TRBJ2-7; TRBD2 matches 10 bases. After removal of 6 bases from V and 7 bases from J, the junction contained 18 bases not matched to a gene. The germline gives CDR1 DFQATT, CDR2 SNEGSKA (reference sequence). The CDR3 contains 16 residues. The CDR3 sequence: CSATRTSGVMGGEQYF. Here the CDR3 DNA reads TGCAGTGCCACACGGACTAGCGGCGTTATGGGGGGTGAGCAGTACTTC.

This clonotype was counted only a few times. The chain links TRBV6-1 to TRBJ2-3; 7 nucleotides align to TRBD1. Germline V gene sequence: CDR1 MNHNS, CDR2 SASEGT. The CDR3 length is 15 residues. The V gene end was trimmed by 5 bases and the J gene end by 3 bases; junction bases not matched to a gene: 8. DNA for the CDR3: TGTGCCAGCAGTCCTTCGACAGGGCAGACAGATACGCAGTATTTT. Protein: CASSPSTGQTDTQYF.

This clonotype has just a few counts. V and J are TRBV6-1 and TRBJ2-1; TRBD2 might be the D (5 bases). Trimming shortened V by 5 bases and J by 3 bases, and 11 bases separated the two germline ends. Germline V gives CDR1 MNHNS, CDR2 SASEGT. This CDR3 is built from 14 residues. The CDR3 spells CASSLAYDYNEQFF. The CDR3 DNA follows: TGTGCCAGCAGTCTAGCTTACGACTACAATGAGCAGTTCTTC.

This clonotype was observed at least ten times. The V and J genes are TRBV20-1 and TRBJ2-7; a possible D gene is TRBD2 (5 bases). Between the trimmed V and J ends, which lost 4 bases and 7 bases, there was a span of 11 bases. The germline gives CDR1 DFQATT, CDR2 SNEGSKA (reference sequence). There are 11 residues in the CDR3. In DNA form, the CDR3 reads TGCAGTGCTATCTCCCGGGGAGAGCAGTACTTC. This sequence encodes CSAISRGEQYF.

This clonotype was seen a handful of times. The chain couples TRBV12-3 or TRBV12-4 to TRBJ2-7, with D possibly being TRBD2 (5 bases). Trimming took off 3 bases at V and 2 bases at J, with 11 bases between the two ends. The CDR3 loop spans 14 amino acids. CDR3: CASSFEGSPYEQYF. CDR3 DNA sequence: TGTGCCAGCAGTTTCGAGGGCAGCCCCTACGAGCAGTACTTC.

The chain couples TRBV28 to TRBJ1-3; a possible D gene is TRBD1 (6 bases). CDR1 and CDR2 (germline): MDHEN, SYDVKM. V was clipped by 2 bases and J by 3 bases, with 11 bases between them. The CDR3 is 15 amino acids. CDR3 residues: CASSLAGAVGNTIYF. In DNA, the CDR3 is TGTGCCAGCAGTTTAGCAGGGGCGGTTGGAAACACCATATATTTT.

The J gene is TRBJ2-7, the V gene TRBV28; 7 positions match TRBD2. Germline CDR1 reads MDHEN; CDR2 reads SYDVKM. V shed 7 bases, J shed 6 bases, and the junction held 9 bases outside the gene matches. This CDR3 is 13 amino acids long. The CDR3: CASTPGGVSEQYF. The CDR3 coding sequence is TGTGCCAGCACCCCTGGGGGGGTTAGCGAGCAGTACTTC.

This clonotype was recorded many times. The V gene is TRBV7-2, the J gene TRBJ2-5; D gene uncertain. V gave up 1 base and J gave up 0 bases, with 9 bases separating them. Germline V lookup: CDR1 SGHTA, CDR2 FQGNSA. This CDR3 comprises 15 residues. CDR3 amino acids: CASSLVRADQETQYF. The CDR3 region has the DNA TGTGCCAGCAGCTTAGTACGGGCAGACCAAGAGACCCAGTACTTC.

There are many counts of this clonotype. The chain has TRBV20-1 and TRBJ2-1; D uncertain. With 3 bases removed from V and 4 bases from J, the gap between germline ends came to 10 bases. The CDR3 spans 13 residues. Looked up from germline, CDR1 is DFQATT and CDR2 is SNEGSKA (reference sequence). Written as DNA, the CDR3 is TGCAGTGCTAGTGTGCTCAGATACAATGAGCAGTTCTTC. Translating gives CSASVLRYNEQFF.

DNA for the CDR3: TGCGCCAGCAGCCAGCGTCCTGGAGAGACCCAGTACTTC. Protein sequence: CASSQRPGETQYF. V and J are TRBV5-1 and TRBJ2-5, with D uncertain. The CDR3 is made up of 13 amino acids. Trimming shortened V by 4 bases and J by 4 bases, and 11 bases separated the two germline ends. The V gene's germline CDR1 is SGHRS and CDR2 YFSETQ.

This clonotype was counted ten times or more. DNA for the CDR3: TGTGCCATCAGTGGGCAGGGTCCCTACGAGCAGTACTTC. This codes for CAISGQGPYEQYF. The chain couples TRBV10-3 to TRBJ2-7; D is perhaps TRBD1 (5 bases). Trimming stripped 4 bases from V and 2 bases from J, with 9 bases between. This CDR3 is built from 13 residues. Per germline, CDR1 ENHRY and CDR2 SYGVKD.

This clonotype has only one observation. In DNA form, the CDR3 reads TGTGCCACCAGCAGAGGCGGGGGGGAAGCCTACAATGAGCAGTTCTTC. It is translated as CATSRGGGEAYNEQFF. The chain employs TRBV15 and TRBJ2-1, with 9 bases matching TRBD2. V was pared by 1 base and J by 2 bases, with 3 bases of the junction left unmatched. Per the germline V gene, CDR1 is LNHNV and CDR2 is YYDKDF (reference sequence). The length of the CDR3 is 16 residues. The full variable domain, in which reference TRBV15 and TRBJ2-1 provide the parts outside the CDR3, is DAMVIQNPRYQVTQFGKPVTLSCSQTLNHNVMYWYQQKSSQAPKLLFHYYDKDFNNEADTPDNFQSRRPNTSFCFLDIRSPGLGDTAMYLCATSRGGGEAYNEQFFGPGTRLTVL.

This chain's CDR3 is CSLSRGPLADTQYF. The DNA of the CDR3 is TGCAGCCTTTCAAGGGGGCCCCTCGCAGATACGCAGTATTTT. The chain couples TRBV20-1 to TRBJ2-3; 7 nucleotides align to TRBD1. The CDR3 totals 14 residues. Germline values: CDR1 DFQATT, CDR2 SNEGSKA (reference sequence).

V usage is TRBV20-1 and J usage is TRBJ2-2; 7 bases agree with TRBD2. This CDR3 spans 14 amino acids. Germline trimming cut 1 base from V and 3 bases from J; bases unmatched to any gene: 2. The germline CDR1 and CDR2 sequences are DFQATT and SNEGSKA (reference sequence). The CDR3 coding sequence is TGCAGTGCTAGAGGAGCGGGGTACACCGGGGAGCTGTTTTTT. Protein sequence: CSARGAGYTGELFF.

The chain combines TRBV19 with TRBJ2-1; D uncertain. Per the germline V gene, CDR1 is LNHDA and CDR2 is SQIVND (reference sequence). The V gene lost 0 bases and the J gene lost 0 bases, with 9 bases spanning the gap. The CDR3 totals 16 residues. CDR3 DNA sequence: TGTGCCAGTAGTATAGACGGAAAGAGCTCCTACAATGAGCAGTTCTTC. Its protein product is CASSIDGKSSYNEQFF.

V gene TRBV9 combines with J gene TRBJ2-2; D is ambiguous. CDR1 is SGDLS, CDR2 YYNGEE, per germline. This CDR3 has 13 residues. The V gene lost 6 bases and the J gene lost 3 bases, with 9 bases spanning the gap. This CDR3 reads CASKASYTGELFF. The CDR3 bases are TGTGCCAGCAAAGCGTCGTACACCGGGGAGCTGTTTTTT.

This clonotype has more than one count but fewer than ten. This sequence joins TRBV6-2 or TRBV6-3 and TRBJ2-1; weak D call: TRBD1 (6 bases). V was trimmed by 10 bases and J by 5 bases, leaving 18 bases between them. From germline, CDR1 is MNHEY and CDR2 SVGEGT. The CDR3 length is 14 residues. CDR3 coding DNA: TGTGCCACCTACACCAACAGGGCCAACAATGAGCAGTTCTTC. It translates to CATYTNRANNEQFF.

This clonotype was counted ten times or more. The chain carries TRBV12-3 or TRBV12-4 and TRBJ1-1; D remains unclear. This CDR3 has 13 amino acids. Trimming took off 6 bases at V and 1 base at J, with 9 bases between the two ends. The CDR3, as DNA: TGTGCCAGCAGACAGCGGGAGAACACTGAAGCTTTCTTT. Protein: CASRQRENTEAFF.